These T cell receptor beta chains were read from a single sample in a study of identical twins. One entry per CDR3 protein results from TCRdb running MiXCR on the 5' RACE reads. The table shows 550,000 to 700,000 distinct CDR3 sequences, with about 20% occurring only once. This sample was shared with a second study, whose subject was T cells expressing NK-cell markers.

The material sequenced was PBMCs. These receptors came from a woman in her late teens or twenties in good health. Each CDR3 is given with its conserved first and last residue. Each record gives: clone size, CDR3 length, J gene, D gene, V gene, CDR3 DNA, CDR3 protein. A D gene is named only where the DNA matches it firmly. A clone size is listed for some rows: how often the clone was seen (once, few, many), or a class if it is expanded.

>many|15|TRBJ1-1|.|TRBV7-9
TGTGCCAGCAGCTCGAGTTGGGGGCTACTGTGGGAAGCTTTCTTT
CASSSSWGLLWEAFF
>.|12|TRBJ1-2|.|TRBV29-1
TGCAGCGGACGCAGGGGTGAGCGAGGCTACACCTTC
CSGRRGERGYTF
>.|17|TRBJ2-1|TRBD2|TRBV20-1
TGCAGTGCTAGAGCCGATGCGCGGACTAGCGGGCACAATGAGCAGTTCTTC
CSARADARTSGHNEQFF
>few|11|TRBJ1-1|.|TRBV29-1
TGCAGCGTTGGGTCAGGAACTGAAGCTTTCTTT
CSVGSGTEAFF
>few|15|TRBJ2-2|TRBD1|TRBV5-1
TGCGCCAGCAGCTCGGGACAGGGGAGCACCGGGGAGCTGTTTTTT
CASSSGQGSTGELFF
>few|17|TRBJ2-1|.|TRBV29-1
TGCAGCGTTTGGCTGAAAGCCGGGTCCCGTTACGTCAATGAGCAGTTCTTC
CSVWLKAGSRYVNEQFF
>many|13|TRBJ2-2|.|TRBV12-3/TRBV12-4
TGTGCCACCCAGGAGCAGAACACCGGGGAGCTGTTTTTT
CATQEQNTGELFF
>.|15|TRBJ2-7|.|TRBV15
TGTGCCACCAGCAGAGCGGATAGCGGCTCGTGGGAGCAGTACTTC
CATSRADSGSWEQYF
>.|12|TRBJ2-7|TRBD2|TRBV3-1
TGTGCCAGCAGCCCCCTCGGGGGGGAGCAGTACTTC
CASSPLGGEQYF
>few|14|TRBJ2-2|TRBD1|TRBV20-1
TGCAGTGCCCAGGGACAGATCTACACCGGGGAGCTGTTTTTT
CSAQGQIYTGELFF
>many|13|TRBJ2-5|.|TRBV6-5
TGTGCCAGCAGTTACGGGGGGAGAGAGACCCAGTACTTC
CASSYGGRETQYF
>few|14|TRBJ2-7|TRBD2|TRBV7-9
TGTGCCACCCTTGGGGGGCGGGGGGCCTACGAGCAGTACTTC
CATLGGRGAYEQYF
>.|15|TRBJ2-1|.|TRBV5-5
TGTGCCAGCAGCCTCCGGGGGGCGGGGAACAATGAGCAGTTCTTC
CASSLRGAGNNEQFF
>.|17|TRBJ2-1|TRBD2|TRBV7-8
TGTGCCAGCAGCTTAGTAGGGGGGACTAGCGGGGGGCTGCAGCAGTTCTTC
CASSLVGGTSGGLQQFF
>few|14|TRBJ2-1|.|TRBV9
TGTGCCAGCAGCCCATCCCGGGACTACAATGAGCAGTTCTTC
CASSPSRDYNEQFF
>many|17|TRBJ2-1|.|TRBV20-1
TGCAGTGCTAGAAACGGACAGCTCAAAACAGTTTACAATGAGCAGTTCTTC
CSARNGQLKTVYNEQFF
>many|13|TRBJ2-7|.|TRBV29-1
TGCAGCGTTTTTGGGGTAGGGATCTACGAGCAGTACTTC
CSVFGVGIYEQYF
>few|11|TRBJ2-7|TRBD1|TRBV20-1
TGCAGTGCCTACAGACAGGGTCCGCAGTACTTC
CSAYRQGPQYF
>.|15|TRBJ2-4|.|TRBV20-1
TGCAGTGCTACCCCCTGGGGGGTAGAGAGGAACATTCAGTACTTC
CSATPWGVERNIQYF
>.|12|TRBJ2-5|.|TRBV20-1
TGCAGTGCTATGCACGGGTCAGAGACCCAGTACTTC
CSAMHGSETQYF